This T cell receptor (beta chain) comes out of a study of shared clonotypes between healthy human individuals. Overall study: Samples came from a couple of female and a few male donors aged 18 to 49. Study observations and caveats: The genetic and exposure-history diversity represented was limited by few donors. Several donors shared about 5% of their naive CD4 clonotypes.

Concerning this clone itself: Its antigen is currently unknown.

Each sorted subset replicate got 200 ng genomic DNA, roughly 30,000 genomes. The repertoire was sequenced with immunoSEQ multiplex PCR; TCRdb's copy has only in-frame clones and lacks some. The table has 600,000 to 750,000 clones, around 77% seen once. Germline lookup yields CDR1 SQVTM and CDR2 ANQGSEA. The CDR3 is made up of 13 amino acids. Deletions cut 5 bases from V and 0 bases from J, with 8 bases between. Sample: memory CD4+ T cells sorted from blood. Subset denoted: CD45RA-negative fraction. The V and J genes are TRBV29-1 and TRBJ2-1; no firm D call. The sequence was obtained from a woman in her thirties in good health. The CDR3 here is CSVQPSSYNEQFF. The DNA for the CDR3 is TGCAGCGTTCAACCGAGCTCCTACAATGAGCAGTTCTTC.